Included here is one T cell receptor (beta chain) sequence, with context. Its antigen is as yet unknown. This sample stems from a study of identical twins. Overall study results and limits: The analysis was cross-sectional rather than longitudinal within donors.

TCRdb redid the calling of the 5' RACE reads with MiXCR, one entry per CDR3 protein. Here the sample spans 520,000 or so distinct CDR3 sequences, 20% to 25% being singletons. These records were also assigned to another study, of T cells expressing NK-cell markers. That source reports: Seven of the eight sequenced donors were HCMV-seropositive; one was seronegative. One observes that, in several donors, these clonotypes were also the leading ones within the CD3+CD56-NKG2C+ fraction.

The sequence was collected from a woman aged 18 to 35 in good health. Sequenced material: CD4+ T cells sorted from blood.

This CDR3 is CAMQGGQNTEAFF. CDR3 nucleotides: TGTGCCATGCAAGGGGGGCAGAACACTGAAGCTTTCTTT. The chain couples TRBV10-3 to TRBJ1-1, with D possibly matching TRBD1 (6 bases). The CDR3 contains 13 residues. Per the germline V gene, CDR1 is ENHRY and CDR2 is SYGVKD. The V gene lost 9 bases and the J gene lost 1 base, with 12 bases spanning the gap.